These T cell receptor beta chains were read from a single sample in a study of shared clonotypes between healthy human individuals. Profiling relied on immunoSEQ multiplex PCR, and the TCRdb table lists in-frame clones only, not all of them. The table shows around 2.1 million clones, with about 93% occurring only once. What was sequenced was naive CD8+ T cells from PBMCs. Receptor source: a man younger than 30 in good health. Some clones in this sample may be carry-over from other donors' samples. CDR3s include the opening cysteine and the closing phenylalanine or tryptophan. Clone size is not always given. Where it is, it says once, few, many or a class for expanded clones.

.,TRBV9,CASSPGRTREAKNIQYF
.,TRBV4-1,CASSPNEDGIWNEQFF
.,TRBV10-3,CAISSAGIPYEQYF
.,TRBV18,CASSYNPGREAQHF
.,TRBV28,CASSRGGRGTDTQYF
.,TRBV27,CASSLTGSYNEQFF
.,TRBV2,CASSEFRGRGQPQHF
few,TRBV28,CASSLGQPQHF
once,TRBV7-8,CASSPGTGGAVGYTF
.,TRBV4-1,CASSQVGTGYEQYF
.,TRBV28,CASKLAGETDTQYF
once,TRBV7-9,CASSSAPGEVGGEQYF
few,TRBV27,CASRPGGNEKLFF
.,TRBV7-9,CASSPWEQGNTGELFF
.,TRBV9,CASSVGSLAGGPGNEQYF
.,TRBV6-1,CASSEGGQGYNEQFF
.,TRBV7-6,CASSSLSGSRYEQYF
.,TRBV7-9,CASSLGAGGSSYEQYF
.,TRBV28,CASGLGQGPYSNQPQHF
.,TRBV7-3,CASSLTGGRVGLSEQYF
.,TRBV5-8,CASSLDFRGSEQYF
.,TRBV11-2,CASSLDRSSYNEQFF
.,TRBV7-9,CASSFTNRGTGNTIYF
.,TRBV4-1,CASSQLDRGRANNEQFF
.,TRBV6-5,CASSYSLGNTIYF
.,TRBV27,CASSTDRVWSDTQYF
.,TRBV28,CASSLRESTGELFF
.,TRBV21-1,CASSKGGTSGRLSSYNEQFF
.,TRBV19,CASSISGTGNTEAFF
.,TRBV7-9,CASSPPGLIQETQYF
.,TRBV28,CASSLSISNQPQHF
.,TRBV2,CASRPGVSSYNEQFF
.,TRBV7-9,CASSSRTRGGVSYNEQFF
.,TRBV7-6,CASSQLGPGGEGYTEAFF
.,TRBV5-1,CASSWGLAGISKYDEQFF
.,TRBV7-6,CASSLVTAGEGTGELFF
.,TRBV7-9,CASSPRTVYNEQFF
.,TRBV5-4,CASPPRNTIYF
.,TRBV19,CASSTKLIRSSYEQYF
.,TRBV28,CASSPDIGTDSYKSYEQYF
.,TRBV6-4,CASSRLAGTSVGEQFF